A selection of T cell receptor beta chains follows, all from one sample in a study of cytomegalovirus exposure and HLA in healthy donors. Data came from immunoSEQ multiplex PCR; TCRdb stores just in-frame clones and leaves some out. The sample consists of about 200,000 clones, about 80% of them appearing once. What was sequenced was PBMCs. These receptors were taken from a woman aged 25 to 39 in good health and CMV-seronegative. CDR3s include the opening cysteine and the closing phenylalanine or tryptophan. The order of the fields is J gene, clone size, V gene, D gene, CDR3 protein, CDR3 DNA. The D gene is left open where the match is weak. A row's size may be missing; if present it is once, few, many or a size class.

j_gene: TRBJ2-1
abundance: .
v_gene: TRBV30
d_gene: TRBD2
CDR3aa: CAWRGLAGGSGQFF
CDR3nt: TGTGCCTGGAGAGGACTAGCGGGAGGATCGGGGCAGTTCTTC

j_gene: TRBJ1-1
abundance: .
v_gene: TRBV18
d_gene: TRBD1
CDR3aa: CASSPPVSGGKGAFF
CDR3nt: TGTGCCAGCTCACCACCGGTATCAGGGGGAAAAGGAGCTTTCTTT

j_gene: TRBJ1-2
abundance: .
v_gene: TRBV6-1
d_gene: .
CDR3aa: CASSQGIDYGYTF
CDR3nt: TGTGCCAGCAGTCAGGGAATAGACTATGGCTACACCTTC

j_gene: TRBJ2-1
abundance: .
v_gene: TRBV7-8
d_gene: TRBD2
CDR3aa: CASSLSGGAYNEQFF
CDR3nt: TGTGCCAGCAGCTTGAGCGGGGGGGCCTACAATGAGCAGTTCTTC

j_gene: TRBJ2-1
abundance: .
v_gene: TRBV5-1
d_gene: TRBD2
CDR3aa: CASRAGLAGKRAYNEQFF
CDR3nt: TGCGCCAGCAGGGCGGGACTAGCGGGTAAACGAGCTTACAATGAGCAGTTCTTC

j_gene: TRBJ2-1
abundance: .
v_gene: TRBV6-4
d_gene: .
CDR3aa: CASSGEEGHNEQFF
CDR3nt: TGTGCCAGCAGTGGCGAGGAGGGCCATAATGAGCAGTTCTTC

j_gene: TRBJ2-1
abundance: .
v_gene: TRBV27
d_gene: .
CDR3aa: CASSLSRGQQFF
CDR3nt: TGTGCCAGCAGTTTATCACGGGGTCAGCAGTTCTTC

j_gene: TRBJ1-5
abundance: .
v_gene: TRBV6-1
d_gene: .
CDR3aa: CASSEYRQPQHF
CDR3nt: TGTGCCAGCAGTGAGTACCGGCAGCCCCAGCATTTT

j_gene: TRBJ2-1
abundance: few
v_gene: TRBV6-5
d_gene: .
CDR3aa: CASSFTVSREQFF
CDR3nt: TGTGCCAGCAGTTTCACAGTCTCTCGTGAGCAGTTCTTC

j_gene: TRBJ2-5
abundance: few
v_gene: TRBV2
d_gene: .
CDR3aa: CASSEDSQETQYF
CDR3nt: TGTGCCAGCAGTGAAGACAGCCAAGAGACCCAGTACTTC

j_gene: TRBJ1-5
abundance: few
v_gene: TRBV30
d_gene: .
CDR3aa: CAWSSGGGNQPQHF
CDR3nt: TGTGCCTGGAGTTCGGGTGGCGGCAATCAGCCCCAGCATTTT

j_gene: TRBJ2-2
abundance: .
v_gene: TRBV6-6
d_gene: .
CDR3aa: CASTERNTGELFF
CDR3nt: TGTGCCAGCACAGAGCGGAACACCGGGGAGCTGTTTTTT

j_gene: TRBJ2-5
abundance: .
v_gene: TRBV6-6
d_gene: TRBD2
CDR3aa: CASSTPLAGKETQYF
CDR3nt: TGTGCCAGCAGTACCCCACTAGCGGGAAAAGAGACCCAGTACTTC

j_gene: TRBJ1-1
abundance: .
v_gene: TRBV5-4
d_gene: .
CDR3aa: CASSLARQGHFKAFF
CDR3nt: TGTGCCAGCAGCTTGGCCCGCCAAGGACATTTCAAAGCTTTCTTT

j_gene: TRBJ2-1
abundance: .
v_gene: TRBV9
d_gene: TRBD1
CDR3aa: CASSVAGTGVNEQFF
CDR3nt: TGTGCCAGCAGCGTAGCCGGGACAGGGGTCAATGAGCAGTTCTTC

j_gene: TRBJ1-2
abundance: .
v_gene: TRBV9
d_gene: TRBD1
CDR3aa: CASSPRQGQGYGYTF
CDR3nt: TGTGCCAGCAGCCCTAGACAGGGGCAGGGCTATGGCTACACCTTC

j_gene: TRBJ1-1
abundance: .
v_gene: TRBV5-4
d_gene: .
CDR3aa: CASSLGEGATEAFF
CDR3nt: TGTGCCAGCAGCTTGGGGGAAGGGGCCACTGAAGCTTTCTTT

j_gene: TRBJ2-2
abundance: once
v_gene: TRBV6-4
d_gene: TRBD2
CDR3aa: CASSDWGEGVFTGELFF
CDR3nt: TGTGCCAGCAGTGACTGGGGGGAGGGAGTATTCACCGGGGAGCTGTTTTTT

j_gene: TRBJ1-2
abundance: .
v_gene: TRBV6-1
d_gene: TRBD1
CDR3aa: CASTRDREDGYTF
CDR3nt: TGTGCCAGCACCCGGGACAGGGAAGATGGCTACACCTTC

j_gene: TRBJ1-3
abundance: .
v_gene: TRBV5-1
d_gene: .
CDR3aa: CASSLDSNSGNTIYF
CDR3nt: TGCGCCAGCAGCTTGGACAGCAACTCTGGAAACACCATATATTTT

j_gene: TRBJ2-5
abundance: .
v_gene: TRBV7-9
d_gene: .
CDR3aa: CASRRQNKQETQYF
CDR3nt: TGTGCCAGCAGACGACAGAACAAACAAGAGACCCAGTACTTC

j_gene: TRBJ1-1
abundance: few
v_gene: TRBV18
d_gene: TRBD1
CDR3aa: CASSPVRLRDSEAFF
CDR3nt: TGTGCCAGCTCACCAGTACGTCTCCGGGACAGTGAAGCTTTCTTT

j_gene: TRBJ1-1
abundance: .
v_gene: TRBV7-9
d_gene: .
CDR3aa: CSSSLEGPEAFF
CDR3nt: TGTTCCAGCAGCTTAGAGGGGCCGGAAGCTTTCTTT

j_gene: TRBJ2-3
abundance: .
v_gene: TRBV28
d_gene: .
CDR3aa: CASSLSEDTLYF
CDR3nt: TGTGCCAGCAGTTTATCAGAGGATACGCTGTATTTT

j_gene: TRBJ2-7
abundance: .
v_gene: TRBV4-1
d_gene: TRBD1
CDR3aa: CASSQGQGNDEQYF
CDR3nt: TGCGCCAGCAGCCAAGGACAGGGGAACGACGAGCAGTACTTC

j_gene: TRBJ2-5
abundance: .
v_gene: TRBV11-3
d_gene: .
CDR3aa: CASSLDGLAETQYF
CDR3nt: TGTGCCAGCAGCTTAGATGGTCTAGCCGAGACCCAGTACTTC

j_gene: TRBJ2-2
abundance: .
v_gene: TRBV7-7
d_gene: .
CDR3aa: CASSPSQGGGELFF
CDR3nt: TGTGCCAGCAGCCCGAGTCAGGGAGGCGGGGAGCTGTTTTTT

j_gene: TRBJ1-1
abundance: .
v_gene: TRBV7-6
d_gene: .
CDR3aa: CASSLAGPEAFF
CDR3nt: TGTGCCAGCAGCTTAGCGGGGCCAGAAGCTTTCTTT

j_gene: TRBJ2-5
abundance: .
v_gene: TRBV18
d_gene: .
CDR3aa: CASSLQETQYF
CDR3nt: TGTGCCAGCTCATTACAAGAGACCCAGTACTTC

j_gene: TRBJ1-2
abundance: .
v_gene: TRBV5-6
d_gene: .
CDR3aa: CASSSGGLIGGYTF
CDR3nt: TGTGCCAGCAGCTCGGGGGGGTTAATCGGTGGCTACACCTTC

j_gene: TRBJ1-5
abundance: .
v_gene: TRBV7-8
d_gene: .
CDR3aa: CASSPIDQPQHF
CDR3nt: TGTGCCAGCAGCCCCATTGATCAGCCCCAGCATTTT

j_gene: TRBJ1-1
abundance: few
v_gene: TRBV29-1
d_gene: TRBD1
CDR3aa: CSVEGQGNTEAFF
CDR3nt: TGCAGCGTTGAGGGACAGGGGAACACTGAAGCTTTCTTT

j_gene: TRBJ2-3
abundance: .
v_gene: TRBV6-1
d_gene: TRBD1
CDR3aa: CASRLRQGSTDTQYF
CDR3nt: TGTGCCAGCAGACTGAGACAGGGTAGCACAGATACGCAGTATTTT

j_gene: TRBJ1-2
abundance: .
v_gene: TRBV19
d_gene: TRBD1
CDR3aa: CASSVTGTGPAGYGYTF
CDR3nt: TGTGCCAGTAGTGTCACCGGGACAGGGCCCGCAGGCTATGGCTACACCTTC

j_gene: TRBJ2-1
abundance: once
v_gene: TRBV7-8
d_gene: TRBD2
CDR3aa: CASSAYGTTYRNEQFF
CDR3nt: TGTGCCAGCAGCGCCTACGGGACTACCTACCGGAATGAGCAGTTCTTC

j_gene: TRBJ2-7
abundance: .
v_gene: TRBV7-9
d_gene: .
CDR3aa: CASSLGTKRQDEQYF
CDR3nt: TGTGCCAGCAGCCTGGGGACAAAGCGGCAAGACGAGCAGTACTTC

j_gene: TRBJ2-5
abundance: .
v_gene: TRBV7-6
d_gene: TRBD2
CDR3aa: CASSFRGEGETQYF
CDR3nt: TGTGCCAGCAGCTTTCGGGGGGAAGGGGAGACCCAGTACTTC

j_gene: TRBJ2-1
abundance: .
v_gene: TRBV7-3
d_gene: .
CDR3aa: CASSLTGLAHEQFF
CDR3nt: TGTGCCAGCAGCTTAACCGGCCTAGCCCATGAGCAGTTCTTC

j_gene: TRBJ2-5
abundance: few
v_gene: TRBV6-5
d_gene: TRBD2
CDR3aa: CASSRTSGEGETQYF
CDR3nt: TGTGCCAGCAGCCGGACTAGCGGGGAGGGGGAGACCCAGTACTTC

j_gene: TRBJ2-5
abundance: .
v_gene: TRBV7-2
d_gene: .
CDR3aa: CASTPPAGAGPQETQYF
CDR3nt: TGTGCCAGCACCCCTCCGGCGGGCGCTGGGCCACAAGAGACCCAGTACTTC

j_gene: TRBJ2-1
abundance: .
v_gene: TRBV6-5
d_gene: .
CDR3aa: CASRLQGLNEQFF
CDR3nt: TGTGCCAGCAGGCTCCAGGGGCTTAATGAGCAGTTCTTC

j_gene: TRBJ1-1
abundance: once
v_gene: TRBV9
d_gene: .
CDR3aa: CASSTGINPEWEAFF
CDR3nt: TGTGCCAGCAGCACGGGGATAAACCCAGAATGGGAAGCTTTCTTT

j_gene: TRBJ2-1
abundance: .
v_gene: TRBV7-2
d_gene: .
CDR3aa: CASSLVPGSYNEQFF
CDR3nt: TGTGCCAGCAGCTTAGTTCCGGGTTCCTACAATGAGCAGTTCTTC

j_gene: TRBJ2-5
abundance: .
v_gene: TRBV4-2
d_gene: .
CDR3aa: CASSQDLLDGTQYF
CDR3nt: TGTGCCAGCAGCCAAGATCTCCTAGATGGGACCCAGTACTTC

j_gene: TRBJ1-1
abundance: .
v_gene: TRBV4-1
d_gene: .
CDR3aa: CASSQQRELDTEAFF
CDR3nt: TGCGCCAGCAGCCAACAGAGGGAACTGGACACTGAAGCTTTCTTT

j_gene: TRBJ2-7
abundance: .
v_gene: TRBV5-1
d_gene: .
CDR3aa: CASSFSTDPFYEQYF
CDR3nt: TGCGCCAGCAGCTTTTCCACAGACCCTTTTTACGAGCAGTACTTC

j_gene: TRBJ1-6
abundance: once
v_gene: TRBV7-8
d_gene: .
CDR3aa: CASSEFQGEANNSPLHF
CDR3nt: TGTGCCAGCAGCGAGTTCCAAGGGGAGGCAAATAATTCACCCCTCCACTTT

j_gene: TRBJ1-2
abundance: .
v_gene: TRBV9
d_gene: .
CDR3aa: CASSPSPTRGASGYTF
CDR3nt: TGTGCCAGCAGCCCCAGCCCCACGAGAGGCGCCTCTGGCTACACCTTC

j_gene: TRBJ1-5
abundance: .
v_gene: TRBV28
d_gene: .
CDR3aa: CASKGFSNQPQHF
CDR3nt: TGTGCCAGCAAGGGGTTCAGCAATCAGCCCCAGCATTTT

j_gene: TRBJ2-1
abundance: few
v_gene: TRBV21-1
d_gene: .
CDR3aa: CASSKVSPSYNEQFF
CDR3nt: TGTGCCAGCAGCAAAGTTTCCCCTAGCTACAATGAGCAGTTCTTC

j_gene: TRBJ2-1
abundance: .
v_gene: TRBV5-6
d_gene: TRBD2
CDR3aa: CASSPGLASGNEQFF
CDR3nt: TGTGCCAGCAGCCCTGGACTAGCTTCAGGCAATGAGCAGTTCTTC

j_gene: TRBJ2-7
abundance: .
v_gene: TRBV9
d_gene: TRBD2
CDR3aa: CASSVSSGTPGEQYF
CDR3nt: TGTGCCAGCAGCGTAAGCAGCGGGACCCCTGGGGAGCAGTACTTC

j_gene: TRBJ2-7
abundance: .
v_gene: TRBV5-6
d_gene: TRBD2
CDR3aa: CASSLGELAGTNYEQYF
CDR3nt: TGTGCCAGCAGCTTGGGGGAACTAGCGGGGACTAACTACGAGCAGTACTTC

j_gene: TRBJ2-5
abundance: once
v_gene: TRBV5-1
d_gene: TRBD2
CDR3aa: CASSLTWAGEQYF
CDR3nt: TGCGCCAGCAGCTTAACTTGGGCGGGGGAGCAGTACTTC